Shown below are 12 T cell receptor beta chains from a single sample sequenced in a study of blood T cell repertoires in COVID-19. Profiled with immunoSEQ multiplex PCR; TCRdb holds only in-frame clones, not every one. The sample lists 200,000 to 250,000 clones; approximately 79% were seen once. The sequenced sample consisted of peripheral blood. Every receptor here comes from a woman older than 75 with active or convalescent COVID-19.

The chain links TRBV10-3 to TRBJ1-1; D perhaps matches TRBD1 (6 bases). Germline lookup yields CDR1 ENHRY and CDR2 SYGVKD. Between the trimmed V and J ends, which lost 2 bases and 11 bases, there was a span of 12 bases. This CDR3 is built from 12 residues. The CDR3 region has the DNA TGTGCCATCAGTGAGAGGGGGGGTTTCGCTTTCTTT. As protein: CAISERGGFAFF.

The J gene is TRBJ2-1, the V gene TRBV6-1; the D gene is possibly TRBD2 (6 bases). The CDR3 runs 17 residues. Germline V gene data show CDR1 as MNHNS and CDR2 as SASEGT. Trimming shortened V by 4 bases and J by 2 bases, and 18 bases separated the two germline ends. The CDR3 region has the DNA TGTGCCAGCAGTGGGGGACTCGGGGTAAGTGCCTACAATGAGCAGTTCTTC. Encoded protein: CASSGGLGVSAYNEQFF.

This clone came up a few times. V gene TRBV4-2 combines with J gene TRBJ2-7, with 8 bases that match TRBD2. V shed 8 bases and J 1 base; nucleotides not matched to a gene: 10. Looked up from germline, CDR1 is LGHNA and CDR2 is YNFKEQ. The CDR3 sequence is 15 residues long. The CDR3 region is CASEKLSGGSYEQYF. The DNA for the CDR3 is TGTGCCAGCGAAAAGCTAAGCGGGGGATCCTACGAGCAGTACTTC.

Only a few counts were recorded for this clone. Given a much more abundant clone one base away, this may be a read error. This chain connects TRBV7-8 to TRBJ1-5, with 7 nucleotides matching TRBD1. The CDR3 extends over 14 amino acids. V was clipped by 5 bases and J by 3 bases; unmatched bases: 4. From germline, CDR1 is SGHVS and CDR2 FQNEAQ. The CDR3 spells CASSQTGYNQPQHF. The CDR3, as DNA: TGTGCCAGCAGCCAGACAGGGTACAATCAGCCCCAGCATTTT.

V is TRBV4-2 and J is TRBJ1-5; D may be TRBD1 (6 bases). CDR1 and CDR2 (germline): LGHNA, YNFKEQ. The V end lost 1 base, the J end lost 7 bases, and 14 bases lay between the germline ends. The CDR3 consists of 15 residues. CDR3 in amino acids: CASSQGHRERQPQHF. The CDR3 DNA is TGTGCCAGCAGCCAAGGGCACAGGGAGAGGCAGCCCCAGCATTTT.

The rearrangement joins TRBV6-6 to TRBJ2-1, with D perhaps TRBD2 (6 bases). Germline CDR1 is MNHNY and CDR2 is SVGAGI (reference sequence). Trimming cost V 7 bases and J 4 bases, with 17 bases left between them. The CDR3 is made up of 15 amino acids. DNA of the CDR3: TGTGCCAGCACACCCGTAGCGGAAACTTACAATGAGCAGTTCTTC. This gives the protein CASTPVAETYNEQFF.

J is TRBJ1-4 and V is TRBV28; perhaps TRBD1 as D (6 bases). Between the trimmed V and J ends, which lost 5 bases and 3 bases, there was a span of 10 bases. This CDR3 has 14 amino acids. CDR1 MDHEN and CDR2 SYDVKM come from the germline V gene. Here the CDR3 reads CASSPGQSNEKLFF. CDR3 DNA: TGTGCCAGCAGTCCCGGACAGTCTAATGAAAAACTGTTTTTT.

As regards this clone: The junction shows a germline mismatch at one end, possibly a read error. The genes are TRBV7-2 and TRBJ1-2; no reliable D call. Germline CDR1 SGHTA, CDR2 FQGNSA. The CDR3 runs 12 residues. The CDR3 DNA reads TGTGCCAGCAGCTTCGGACTCCTGGGGTTTGCCTTC. Translated, it gives CASSFGLLGFAF. Full variable domain (missing parts from reference TRBV7-2 and TRBJ1-2): GAGVSQSPSNKVTEKGKDVELRCDPISGHTALYWYRQSLGQGLEFLIYFQGNSAPDKSGLPSDRFSAERTGGSVSTLTIQRTQQEDSAVYLCASSFGLLGFAFGSGTRLTVV.

V and J are TRBV5-5 and TRBJ2-7; maybe TRBD1 (6 bases). The V and J ends lost 4 bases and 3 bases respectively, with 14 bases between them. The V gene's germline CDR1 is SGHKS and CDR2 YYEKEE (reference sequence). The CDR3 length is 14 residues. Here the CDR3 DNA reads TGTGCCAGCAGCCCTCTAGGACAGTACTACGAGCAGTACTTC. It specifies CASSPLGQYYEQYF.

This clone was seen only a few times. The chain has TRBV9 and TRBJ2-1, with D possibly TRBD2 on 6 matching bases. Trimming stripped 2 bases from V and 1 base from J, with 10 bases between. There are 15 residues in the CDR3. Germline-derived CDR1 and CDR2 are SGDLS and YYNGEE. CDR3 sequence reads: CASSVGRPSYNEQFF. The CDR3 DNA follows: TGTGCCAGCAGCGTCGGGAGACCTTCCTACAATGAGCAGTTCTTC.

The chain joins TRBV19 to TRBJ1-5; possibly TRBD1 for D (5 bases). The CDR3 covers 15 residues. Trimming removed 2 bases at V and 5 bases at J, with 13 bases between. Per germline, CDR1 LNHDA and CDR2 SQIVND (reference sequence). In nucleotides, the CDR3 is TGTGCCAGTAGTATAACAGGCAGTGGCGATCAGCCCCAGCATTTT. It translates to CASSITGSGDQPQHF.

V and J are TRBV5-4 and TRBJ1-2, with TRBD1 as a possible D gene (6 bases). This CDR3 spans 15 amino acids. V gave up 3 bases and J gave up 8 bases, with 20 bases separating them. The germline V gene has CDR1 SGHNT and CDR2 YYREEE (reference sequence). The CDR3, as DNA: TGTGCCAGCAGCTCCTGGACAGACCGAACGAGGGGCTACACCTTC. Its translation: CASSSWTDRTRGYTF.